These T cell receptor beta chains were read from a single sample in a study of PD-1 blockade in mismatch repair-deficient tumors. The data were produced by immunoSEQ multiplex PCR, yet TCRdb's version contains in-frame clones alone and is incomplete. The sample yields about 120,000 clones, 88% seen once. Source: peripheral blood, taken almost 74 weeks after starting pembrolizumab. All receptors derive from an adult with mismatch repair-deficient cancer. The CDR3 runs from the conserved cysteine through the conserved F or W. D genes are given only for firm matches. Size is omitted from some rows. Given values are once, few, many or a class for expanded clones.

TRBJ1-1,-,TRBD1,TRBV5-1,TGCGCCAGCACTTCCGAGGGCAGGGGGGCCCTGAACACTGAAGCTTTCTTT,CASTSEGRGALNTEAFF
TRBJ2-7,-,-,TRBV7-5,TGTGTCAGAAGCTTAGGATTGGGGGCTCCTCCTTCCTACGAGCAGTACTTC,CVRSLGLGAPPSYEQYF
TRBJ1-4,-,-,TRBV28,TGTGCCAGCAGTTTCGGGGATCCAACTAATGAAAAACTGTTTTTT,CASSFGDPTNEKLFF
TRBJ2-7,-,-,TRBV27,TGTGCCAGCAGTTTATCGCTGGGGGAGGCCTCCTACGAGCAGTACTTC,CASSLSLGEASYEQYF
TRBJ1-5,-,-,TRBV2,TGTGCCAGCAGCGACCTGATAAGCAATCAGCCCCAGCATTTT,CASSDLISNQPQHF
TRBJ2-3,-,-,TRBV6-6,TGTGCCAGCAGCTCCGGACTTTCCGCCACAGATACGCAGTATTTT,CASSSGLSATDTQYF
TRBJ2-7,-,-,TRBV29-1,TGCAGCGTTGATTTCCCGGACAGCTACGAGCAGTACTTC,CSVDFPDSYEQYF
TRBJ2-3,once,-,TRBV13,TGTGCCAGCAGCTTAGAAACGGAGGACCTCACAGATACGCAGTATTTT,CASSLETEDLTDTQYF
TRBJ2-1,-,-,TRBV4-1,TGCGCCAGCAGCCAAGTAAACGGTAACAATGAGCAGTTCTTC,CASSQVNGNNEQFF
TRBJ2-7,-,TRBD2,TRBV28,TGTGCCAGCAGTTACAAACTAGCGGGAGGAACCTACGAGCAGTACTTC,CASSYKLAGGTYEQYF
TRBJ2-3,-,-,TRBV29-1,TGCAGCGTTGAAGCTGGACAGCAAAACACAGATACGCAGTATTTT,CSVEAGQQNTDTQYF
TRBJ2-5,-,-,TRBV18,TGTGCCAGCTCACCAGCCCGTCAAGAGACCCAGTACTTC,CASSPARQETQYF
TRBJ2-1,-,-,TRBV9,TGTGCCAGCAGCGTAGCGCCTAGCATTGGTGAGCAGTTCTTC,CASSVAPSIGEQFF
TRBJ2-7,-,-,TRBV21-1,TGTGCCAGCAGCAAAGTTCCCTACAGAAGCTCCTACGAGCAGTACTTC,CASSKVPYRSSYEQYF
TRBJ1-5,-,TRBD1,TRBV19,TGTGCCAGTAGTATGTATGGGCAGGGGGCGGGTCAGCCCCAGCATTTT,CASSMYGQGAGQPQHF
TRBJ2-1,-,TRBD2,TRBV27,TGTGCCAGCAGTTTAAGAGGGAGCGGGAGCTACAATGAGCAGTTCTTC,CASSLRGSGSYNEQFF
TRBJ1-1,-,-,TRBV4-1,TGCGCCAGCAGCCAACTGAACACTGAAGCTTTCTTT,CASSQLNTEAFF
TRBJ2-7,-,-,TRBV14,TGTGCCAGCAGCCAAGATCCCCGCCAGGGGAAGCGATTC,CASSQDPRQGKRF
TRBJ2-3,-,-,TRBV7-2,TGTGCCAGCAGAAACGACGATACGCAGTATTTT,CASRNDDTQYF
TRBJ2-2,-,-,TRBV6-1,TGTGCCAGCAGTGGCAGGGTTGGGGAGCTGTTTTTT,CASSGRVGELFF
TRBJ2-5,-,-,TRBV4-1,TGCGCCAGCAGCCTGTCGGCGGGCCCGGGGACCCAGTACTTC,CASSLSAGPGTQYF
TRBJ2-1,-,TRBD1,TRBV29-1,TGCAGCGGGCGGACAGGGTACTATGAGCAGTTCTTC,CSGRTGYYEQFF
TRBJ1-2,-,-,TRBV29-1,TGCAGCGTTGGTGGGGGCAGAGTTGGTGGCTACACCTTC,CSVGGGRVGGYTF
TRBJ2-7,-,TRBD1,TRBV5-6,TGTGCCAGCAGCTTGCGTACTCGAGGACAGGGCTACGAGCAGTACTTC,CASSLRTRGQGYEQYF
TRBJ1-2,-,-,TRBV6-5,TGTGCCAGCAGAACAGAGCCCCGGGGCGGCTACACCTTC,CASRTEPRGGYTF
TRBJ2-7,-,-,TRBV21-1,TGTGCCAGCAGCATAGGGACACGGATTCTTGGCGAGCAGTACTTC,CASSIGTRILGEQYF